These T cell receptor beta chains were read from a single sample in a study of blood T cell repertoires in COVID-19. Sequencing used immunoSEQ multiplex PCR; TCRdb keeps in-frame clones, though not all of them. In the table there are fewer than 250,000 clones, around 82% of which are singletons. Sequenced: peripheral blood. The source of these receptors is a woman in her sixties or seventies with acute or convalescent COVID-19. Both conserved end residues are part of each CDR3. The order of the fields is V gene, clone size, CDR3 protein. Clone size is given for some rows only: seen once, a few or many times, or a class if the clone is expanded.

>TRBV19|few
CASSIPGSGGLTVYGYTF
>TRBV27|once
CASRPWAGAEAFF
>TRBV4-2|once
CASSQDRGSTEAFF
>TRBV19|-
CASKDQDGGTEAFF
>TRBV19|few
CASSIDQGTAYYQPQHF
>TRBV4-3|-
CASSNRDRTDTQYF
>TRBV4-2|-
CASSQEGGGGNQPQHF
>TRBV7-8|-
CASSLLDRPYGYTF
>TRBV10-3|-
CATKTGDHYNEQFF
>TRBV4-1|-
CASSQDPGGGAGDTQYF
>TRBV4-3|-
CASSQARGSDGYTF
>TRBV2|few
CASSASFRWSNQPQHF
>TRBV18|-
CASSPRPPREGEAFF
>TRBV14|few
CASSQVSTGELFF
>TRBV30|once
CAWSPGNTEAFF
>TRBV19|-
CASSIAAQGAGNTIYF
>TRBV18|-
CASSITGVAEQFF
>TRBV7-2|few
CASSLYLSGGAEQFF
>TRBV10-1|-
CASSESGRGTEAFF
>TRBV4-1|-
CASSLQQGAVYGYTF
>TRBV9|-
CASSVDSHSGNTIYF
>TRBV2|-
CASTNNRDTEAFF
>TRBV2|-
CASSAGQGETQYF
>TRBV7-2|-
CASSLQGFGSNTIYF
>TRBV4-3|-
CASSQGPGQGDLNYGYTF
>TRBV5-6|-
CASRLTYTGELFF
>TRBV10-3|-
CAISEGTGKRADTQYF
>TRBV11-3|-
CASSLGTGGTDTQYF
>TRBV11-3|-
CASSPPRDRPGGYEQYF
>TRBV7-9|-
CASSRILAGVITGELFF
>TRBV3-1/TRBV3-2|-
CASSQLSNQPQHF
>TRBV7-2|-
CASSLSPNIGTQYF
>TRBV6-2/TRBV6-3|-
CASSSYFRGNGYTF
>TRBV4-1|-
CASSIRTGPNTEAFF
>TRBV6-5|-
CASSYGTGGGYTF
>TRBV2|-
CASTEKTAYSNQPQHF
>TRBV30|-
CAWSGVSNQPQHF
>TRBV3-1/TRBV3-2|-
CASSLRVATDTQYF
>TRBV5-1|-
CASGQGGGNEQFF
>TRBV28|-
CASSEPPTAYNSPLHF
>TRBV24-1|-
CATSGGWTVFVFPDTQYF
>TRBV7-2|few
CASSLVESTEAFF
>TRBV5-6|-
CASSFNQAHMTF
>TRBV19|-
CASTSDRFYYGYTF
>TRBV15|-
CATSRDRGSYEQYF
>TRBV11-2|-
CASSLQAGTSYEQYF
>TRBV5-4|-
CASSLSDREAFF
>TRBV4-3|-
CASSHLQRAGGWYGYTF
>TRBV27|-
CATSRQGHTEAFF
>TRBV27|-
CASSTFRGPSYGYTF
>TRBV6-5|-
CASSFGQGAAFF
>TRBV29-1|-
CSVARRTEVDGYTF
>TRBV11-3|-
CASSLGERETQYF
>TRBV5-5|-
CASSSTGYNSPLHF